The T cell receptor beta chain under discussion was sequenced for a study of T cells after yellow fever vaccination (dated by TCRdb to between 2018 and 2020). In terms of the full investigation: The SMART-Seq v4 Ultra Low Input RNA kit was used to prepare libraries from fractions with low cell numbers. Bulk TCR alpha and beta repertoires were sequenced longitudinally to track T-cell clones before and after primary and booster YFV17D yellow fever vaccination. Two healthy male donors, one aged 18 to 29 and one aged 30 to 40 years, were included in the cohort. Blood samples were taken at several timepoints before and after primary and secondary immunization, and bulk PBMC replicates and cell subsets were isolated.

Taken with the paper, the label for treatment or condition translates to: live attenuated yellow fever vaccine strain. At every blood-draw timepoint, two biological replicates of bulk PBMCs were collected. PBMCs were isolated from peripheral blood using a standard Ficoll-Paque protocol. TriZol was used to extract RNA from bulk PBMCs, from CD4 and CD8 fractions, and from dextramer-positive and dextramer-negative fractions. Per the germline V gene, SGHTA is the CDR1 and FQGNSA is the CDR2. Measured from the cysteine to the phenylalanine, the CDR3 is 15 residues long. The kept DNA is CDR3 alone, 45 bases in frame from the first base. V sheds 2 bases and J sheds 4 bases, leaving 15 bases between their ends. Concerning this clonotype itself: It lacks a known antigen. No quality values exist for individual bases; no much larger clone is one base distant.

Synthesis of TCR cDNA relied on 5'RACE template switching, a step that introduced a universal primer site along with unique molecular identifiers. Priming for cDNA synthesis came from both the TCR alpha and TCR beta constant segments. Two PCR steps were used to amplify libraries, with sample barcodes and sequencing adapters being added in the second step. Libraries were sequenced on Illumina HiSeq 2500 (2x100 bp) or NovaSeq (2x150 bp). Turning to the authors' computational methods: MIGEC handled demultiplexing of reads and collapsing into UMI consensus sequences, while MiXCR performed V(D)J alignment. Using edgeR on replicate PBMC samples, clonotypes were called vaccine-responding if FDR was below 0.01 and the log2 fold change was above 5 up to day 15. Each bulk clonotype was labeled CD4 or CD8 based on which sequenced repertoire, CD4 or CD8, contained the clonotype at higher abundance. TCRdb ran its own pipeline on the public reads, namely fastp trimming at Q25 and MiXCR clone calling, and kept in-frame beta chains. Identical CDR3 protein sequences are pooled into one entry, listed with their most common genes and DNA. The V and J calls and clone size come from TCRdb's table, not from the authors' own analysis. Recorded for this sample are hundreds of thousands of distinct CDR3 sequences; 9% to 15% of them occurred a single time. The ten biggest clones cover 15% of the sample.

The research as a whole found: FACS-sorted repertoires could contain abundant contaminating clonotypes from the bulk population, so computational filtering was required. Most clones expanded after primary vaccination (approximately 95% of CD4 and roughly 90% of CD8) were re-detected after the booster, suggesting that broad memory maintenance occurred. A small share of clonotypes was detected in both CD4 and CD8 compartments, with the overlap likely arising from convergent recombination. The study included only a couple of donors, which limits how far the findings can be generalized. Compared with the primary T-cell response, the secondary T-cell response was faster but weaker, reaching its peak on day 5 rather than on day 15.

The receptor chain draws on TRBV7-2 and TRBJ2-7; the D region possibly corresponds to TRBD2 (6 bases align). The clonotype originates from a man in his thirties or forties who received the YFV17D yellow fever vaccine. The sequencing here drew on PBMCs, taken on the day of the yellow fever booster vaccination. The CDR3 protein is CASSLSGWGVYEQYF. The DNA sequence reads TGTGCCAGCAGCTTATCGGGGTGGGGGGTTTACGAGCAGTACTTC.